The 8 T cell receptor beta chains below all came from one sample that was sequenced in a study of T cell responses to AZD1222 COVID-19 vaccine. This table comes from immunoSEQ multiplex PCR, and its TCRdb copy is limited to in-frame clones, with some not included. The table lists about 91,000 clones, 70% to 90% of them singletons, with roughly 19% in the top ten. The sequenced sample was peripheral blood, obtained on day 0 of AZD1222 vaccination. The receptor source for this set is an adult in good health.

V gene TRBV11-3 combines with J gene TRBJ2-3; D is possibly TRBD2 (7 bases). V lost 5 bases and J 4 bases, leaving 13 bases between the germline ends. CDR3 length: 14 amino acids. The germline V gene has CDR1 SGHNT and CDR2 YENEEA. Here the CDR3 reads CASSPTGGADTQYF. The CDR3 bases are TGTGCCAGCAGCCCCACGGGGGGCGCAGATACGCAGTATTTT.

The chain carries TRBV25-1 and TRBJ2-3; D is perhaps TRBD1 or TRBD2 (5 bases each). V lost 6 bases and J 0 bases, leaving 16 bases between the germline ends. The CDR3 loop spans 16 amino acids. The germline gives CDR1 MGHDK, CDR2 SYGVNS. The CDR3 sequence: CASSSTRGPSTDTQYF. The CDR3 region has the DNA TGTGCCAGCAGCTCTACGAGGGGCCCTAGCACAGATACGCAGTATTTT.

The V call is TRBV27, the J call TRBJ1-5; no firm D call. Germline V lookup: CDR1 MNHEY, CDR2 SMNVEV (reference sequence). V lost 1 base and J lost 3, with 7 bases in between. The CDR3 extends over 14 amino acids. The CDR3 region is CASSLLQTNQPQHF. CDR3 sequence (DNA): TGTGCCAGCAGTTTATTACAGACCAATCAGCCCCAGCATTTT.

This rearrangement joins TRBV10-3 to TRBJ1-2; D might be TRBD1 (5 bases). The V and J ends lost 3 bases and 1 base respectively, with 9 bases between them. The CDR3 is 14 residues long. The germline CDR1 and CDR2 sequences are ENHRY and SYGVKD. As DNA, the CDR3 is TGTGCCATCAGTGACGGGGCGAGTAACTATGGCTACACCTTC. This translates into CAISDGASNYGYTF.

The chain recombines TRBV7-2 with TRBJ2-5, with 8 positions matching TRBD1. The CDR3 covers 13 residues. Losses at the gene ends were 7 bases for V and 5 bases for J; bases not matched to a gene: 6. CDR1 SGHTA and CDR2 FQGNSA come from the germline V gene. The CDR3 region has the DNA TGTGCCAGCACCAGACAGGGGCGGGAGACCCAGTACTTC. It translates to CASTRQGRETQYF.

The rearrangement uses TRBV20-1 and TRBJ1-2; D gene ambiguous. The V gene's germline CDR1 is DFQATT and CDR2 SNEGSKA (reference sequence). The CDR3 runs 11 residues. V was clipped by 7 bases and J by 0 bases, with 6 bases between them. DNA for the CDR3: TGCAGTGTTTTTACTAACTATGGCTACACCTTC. It translates to CSVFTNYGYTF.

The chain couples TRBV10-3 to TRBJ2-3; the D is unclear. Germline lookup yields CDR1 ENHRY and CDR2 SYGVKD. V shed 3 bases and J shed 4 bases, with 14 bases lying between them. This CDR3 is 15 amino acids long. CDR3: CAISDGIVRADTQYF. The CDR3 region has the DNA TGTGCCATCAGTGACGGAATAGTTAGGGCAGATACGCAGTATTTT.

The chain is built from TRBV23-1 and TRBJ2-7; 7 bases match TRBD1. TRBV23-1 is designated an ORF whose function remains uncertain. The CDR3 has 16 residues. J gave up 2 bases and V 3 bases, and 10 bases lay outside the gene matches. The chain's CDR3 is CASSHPPRGSPYEQYF. The CDR3 DNA sequence: TGCGCCAGCAGTCACCCGCCCAGGGGGAGCCCCTACGAGCAGTACTTC.